This T cell receptor (beta chain) appears in the sequencing data of a study of shared clonotypes between healthy human individuals. A note on this clone: Its antigen remains unidentified.

The germline gives CDR1 GTSNPN, CDR2 SVGIG (reference sequence). The CDR3 covers 16 residues. V shed 1 base and J 8 bases; nucleotides not matched to a gene: 11. Study conclusions and caveats: Investigators collected only blood, and repertoires in tissues likely differ.

Within Nashville, Tennessee resided all donors, each a Caucasian adult. In unsorted samples, genomic DNA was obtained using around 100 million PBMCs. Every immunoSEQ plate was one replicate of a subset's evenly spread DNA. Sequencing was performed with immunoSEQ multiplex PCR; in TCRdb, only in-frame clones are kept and a portion is missing. The data show about 500,000 clones, roughly three quarters seen once. This TCR was recovered from a middle-aged woman in good health. Some clones in this sample may be carry-over from other donors' samples. The chain has TRBV30 and TRBJ1-2; 12 nucleotides line up with TRBD1. The sequenced sample was PBMCs. This chain's CDR3 is CAWSETMGDRGLGYTF. CDR3 DNA: TGTGCCTGGAGTGAGACGATGGGGGACAGGGGGCTGGGCTACACCTTC.